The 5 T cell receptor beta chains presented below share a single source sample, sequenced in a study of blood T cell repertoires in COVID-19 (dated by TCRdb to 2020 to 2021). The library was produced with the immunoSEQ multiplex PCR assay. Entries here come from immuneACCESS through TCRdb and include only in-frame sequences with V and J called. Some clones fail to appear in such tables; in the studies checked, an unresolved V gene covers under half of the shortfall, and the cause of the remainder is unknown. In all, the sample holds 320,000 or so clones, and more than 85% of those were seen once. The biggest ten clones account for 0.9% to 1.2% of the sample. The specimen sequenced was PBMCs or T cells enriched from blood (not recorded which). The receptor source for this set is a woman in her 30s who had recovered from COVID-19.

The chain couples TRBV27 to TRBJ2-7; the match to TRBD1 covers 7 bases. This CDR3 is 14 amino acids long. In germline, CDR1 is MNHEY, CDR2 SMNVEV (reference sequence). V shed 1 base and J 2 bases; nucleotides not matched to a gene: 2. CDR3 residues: CASSLWGQPYEQYF. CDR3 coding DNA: TGTGCCAGCAGTTTATGGGGACAGCCCTACGAGCAGTACTTC.

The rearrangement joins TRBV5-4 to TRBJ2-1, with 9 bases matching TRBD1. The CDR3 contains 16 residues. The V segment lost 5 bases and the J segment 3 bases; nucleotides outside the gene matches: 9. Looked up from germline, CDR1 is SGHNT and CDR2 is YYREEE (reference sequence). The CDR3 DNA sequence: TGTGCCAGCAGAATGCCGGGACAGGGAAACTACAATGAGCAGTTCTTC. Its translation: CASRMPGQGNYNEQFF.

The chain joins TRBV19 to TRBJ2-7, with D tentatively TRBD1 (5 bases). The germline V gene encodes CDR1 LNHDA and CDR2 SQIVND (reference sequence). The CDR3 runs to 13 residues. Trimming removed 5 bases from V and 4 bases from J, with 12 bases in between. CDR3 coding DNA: TGTGCCAGTAGTTTGGACATCTATTACGAGCAGTACTTC. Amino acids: CASSLDIYYEQYF.

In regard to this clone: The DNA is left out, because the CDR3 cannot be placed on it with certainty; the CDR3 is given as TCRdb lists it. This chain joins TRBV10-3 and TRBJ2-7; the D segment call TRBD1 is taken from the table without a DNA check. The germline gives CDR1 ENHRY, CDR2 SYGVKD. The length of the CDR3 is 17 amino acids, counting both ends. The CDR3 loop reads CAISFGEGTVSTYEQYF.

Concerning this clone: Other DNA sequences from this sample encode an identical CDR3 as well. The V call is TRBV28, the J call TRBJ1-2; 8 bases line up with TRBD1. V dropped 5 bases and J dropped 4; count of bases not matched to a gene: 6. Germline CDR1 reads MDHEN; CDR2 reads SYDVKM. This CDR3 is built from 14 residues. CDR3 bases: TGTGCCAGCAGTCCCGGACAGGGCAGCTATGGCTACACCTTC. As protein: CASSPGQGSYGYTF.